This T cell receptor beta chain was observed in a study of regulatory T cells in long-lasting Graves disease. Time point in this sample: newly diagnosed GD, antithyroid drugs for less than 3 months. Generation of the TCR library employed RNA extracted from PBMCs. There are many counts of this clonotype. The V gene lost 2 bases and the J gene lost 0 bases, with 12 bases spanning the gap. The CDR3 sequence is 16 residues long. CDR1 SGHAT and CDR2 FQNNGV come from the germline V gene. Combining iRepertoire HTBI primers with Arm-PCR of CDR3 regions, the authors built TCR beta libraries. Authors' methods: Among the samples, 50 to 80 TRBV and around 15 TRBJ segments were identified. TCRdb used MiXCR to reprocess the multiplex PCR reads, holding one entry per CDR3 protein. In this record, the V and J calls reflect TCRdb's handling and not the investigators' own analysis. This table holds 530,000 or so distinct CDR3 sequences, less than 15% found once.

This same sample was also taken into another study, of T cells in Graves' hyperthyroidism and ophthalmopathy. Per that paper: First-round RT-PCR of the TCR CDR3 relied on the HTBI primer set. The model's output predicted ophthalmopathy at a median of about 6.5 months prior to onset.

The sample consisted of peripheral blood mononuclear cells (PBMCs), taken at new diagnosis, from a patient treated with antithyroid drugs. The sequence derives from a man in his thirties or forties with Graves disease. The chain links TRBV11-2 to TRBJ2-3; perhaps TRBD2 as D (6 bases). CDR3 residues: CASSLIGDSSTDTQYF. CDR3 DNA sequence: TGTGCCAGCAGCTTAATAGGGGACTCTAGCACAGATACGCAGTATTTT.